The sequence of this TCR beta chain was determined in a study of blood T cell repertoires in COVID-19. Study context: From the United States, Italy and Spain came samples of acute and convalescent COVID-19. Sources were T cells, B-cell-depleted T cells, or PBMCs; the material itself was cDNA or gDNA.

The CDR3 is 15 amino acids. Libraries were prepared by immunoSEQ multiplex PCR; TCRdb keeps only in-frame clonotypes and omits some of them. The repertoire holds 200,000 to 250,000 clones, with approximately 80% as singletons. The clonotype originates from a woman aged 60-75 years with active or convalescent COVID-19. The V call is TRBV21-1, the J call TRBJ1-2; the D call in the table, TRBD1, was not verified against the DNA. TRBV21-1 has pseudogene status. The sample consisted of peripheral blood. The CDR3 DNA is TGTGCCTTTCACCCACAGGTAGTCGATAACTATGGCTACACCTTC. Translating gives CAFHPQVVDNYGYTF.